This T cell receptor beta chain was sequenced in a study of cytomegalovirus exposure and HLA in healthy donors. The ends lost 4 bases at V and 3 bases at J; junction bases unmatched: 4. CDR1 and CDR2 from the germline V gene are SGHAT and FQNNGV. The CDR3 loop spans 16 amino acids. Primers included in the PCR were 60 Vbeta and 13 Jbeta primers. The protocol was immunoSEQ multiplex PCR, while the TCRdb copy is restricted to in-frame clones and leaves out a portion. The sample lists roughly 130,000 clones, about 80% occurring once. The chain couples TRBV11-2 to TRBJ2-5, with TRBD2 matching 14 bases. The sequence derives from a man between 35 and 55 years old in good health and CMV-seronegative. The source material was PBMCs. In DNA, the CDR3 is TGTGCCAGCAGCTGGACTAGCGGGGGGCCTGAAGAGACCCAGTACTTC. It codes for CASSWTSGGPEETQYF.